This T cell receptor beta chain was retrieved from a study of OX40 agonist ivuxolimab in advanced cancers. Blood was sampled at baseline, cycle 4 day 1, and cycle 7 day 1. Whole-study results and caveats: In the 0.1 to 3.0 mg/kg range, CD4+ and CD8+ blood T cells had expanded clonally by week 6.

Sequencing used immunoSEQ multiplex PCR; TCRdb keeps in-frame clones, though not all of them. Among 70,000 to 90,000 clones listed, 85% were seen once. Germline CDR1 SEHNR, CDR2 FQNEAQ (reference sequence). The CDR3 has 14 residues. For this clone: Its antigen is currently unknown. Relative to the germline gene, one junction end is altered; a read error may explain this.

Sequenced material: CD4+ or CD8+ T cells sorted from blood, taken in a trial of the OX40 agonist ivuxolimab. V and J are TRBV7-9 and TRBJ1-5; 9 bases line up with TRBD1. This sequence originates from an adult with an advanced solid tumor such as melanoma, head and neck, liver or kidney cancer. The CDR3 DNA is TGTGCCAGCAGCCTTACAGGGGGCAACCAGCCCCAGCATTTT. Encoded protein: CASSLTGGNQPQHF.